One TCR beta chain is described in this entry. The data are from a study of T cell changes during pregnancy in multiple sclerosis. V lost 4 bases and J 3 bases, leaving 13 bases between the germline ends. This CDR3 comprises 14 residues. From germline, CDR1 is MGHRA and CDR2 YSYEKL. The data were produced by immunoSEQ multiplex PCR, yet TCRdb's version contains in-frame clones alone and is incomplete. The sample contains roughly 46,000 clones, around 92% of which appear only once. V is TRBV4-1 and J is TRBJ2-7; perhaps TRBD2 as D (5 bases). Sequencing used CD8+ T cells from peripheral blood mononuclear cells, obtained in the first trimester of pregnancy. The sequence derives from a female donor with multiple sclerosis, enrolled in a pregnancy study. CDR3 nucleotides: TGCGCCAGCAGCCCCGAAGGAGGCAACTACGAGCAGTACTTC. Translation: CASSPEGGNYEQYF.